Listed below are T cell receptor beta chains from one sample, sequenced in a study of siplizumab effects on memory and regulatory T cells. Sequencing used immunoSEQ multiplex PCR; TCRdb keeps in-frame clones, though not all of them. The table lists about 15,000 clones, approximately 45% of them singletons. Which antigens these TCRs recognize remains unknown. The sample taken for sequencing was CFSE-low (dividing) CD4+ T cells sorted from an allogeneic mixed lymphocyte reaction. These receptors came from a human donor in good health; the cells came from an allogeneic mixed lymphocyte reaction. Some clones in this sample may be carry-over from other donors' samples. Each CDR3 is given with its conserved first and last residue. The order of the fields is CDR3 length, clone size, V gene, D gene, J gene, CDR3 protein, CDR3 DNA. D genes are given only for firm matches. The size of a clone is reported for some rows only, either as once, few or many, or as a class for expanded clones.

CDR3 length: 14
clone size: NA
V gene: TRBV6-6
D gene: NA
J gene: TRBJ1-2
CDR3 protein: CASTRRPDLYGYTF
CDR3 DNA: TGTGCCAGCACCCGCCGGCCGGACCTTTATGGCTACACCTTC

CDR3 length: 17
clone size: NA
V gene: TRBV9
D gene: TRBD2
J gene: TRBJ2-3
CDR3 protein: CASSVATLAGSTDTQYF
CDR3 DNA: TGTGCCAGCAGCGTAGCCACCCTAGCGGGATCCACAGATACGCAGTATTTT

CDR3 length: 15
clone size: few
V gene: TRBV6-5
D gene: NA
J gene: TRBJ2-2
CDR3 protein: CASRPRFLNTGELFF
CDR3 DNA: TGTGCCAGCAGACCTAGATTCCTAAACACCGGGGAGCTGTTTTTT

CDR3 length: 15
clone size: NA
V gene: TRBV2
D gene: TRBD1
J gene: TRBJ2-7
CDR3 protein: CASTGGESSSYEQYF
CDR3 DNA: TGTGCCAGCACAGGGGGAGAGTCGAGCTCCTACGAGCAGTACTTC

CDR3 length: 15
clone size: few
V gene: TRBV18
D gene: NA
J gene: TRBJ1-5
CDR3 protein: CASSPSGQLIQPQHF
CDR3 DNA: TGTGCCAGCTCACCAAGTGGACAGCTCATTCAGCCCCAGCATTTT

CDR3 length: 18
clone size: NA
V gene: TRBV21-1
D gene: NA
J gene: TRBJ2-2
CDR3 protein: CASSKEIDRGSNTGELFF
CDR3 DNA: TGTGCCAGCAGCAAAGAAATCGACAGGGGGTCGAACACCGGGGAGCTGTTTTTT

CDR3 length: 17
clone size: NA
V gene: TRBV7-9
D gene: TRBD2
J gene: TRBJ2-7
CDR3 protein: CASSPSGTSGRTYEQYF
CDR3 DNA: TGTGCCAGCAGCCCCTCCGGGACTAGCGGGAGAACCTACGAGCAGTACTTC

CDR3 length: 14
clone size: NA
V gene: TRBV5-5
D gene: NA
J gene: TRBJ2-3
CDR3 protein: CASSWAGLGDTQYF
CDR3 DNA: TGTGCCAGCAGTTGGGCGGGACTGGGAGATACGCAGTATTTT

CDR3 length: 13
clone size: NA
V gene: TRBV14
D gene: TRBD2
J gene: TRBJ2-2
CDR3 protein: CASSQRLAGELFF
CDR3 DNA: TGCGCCAGCAGCCAAAGGCTAGCGGGAGAGCTGTTTTTT

CDR3 length: 13
clone size: NA
V gene: TRBV18
D gene: NA
J gene: TRBJ2-7
CDR3 protein: CASSPTGGYEQYF
CDR3 DNA: TGTGCCAGCTCACCCACAGGAGGCTACGAGCAGTACTTC

CDR3 length: 15
clone size: NA
V gene: TRBV2
D gene: NA
J gene: TRBJ2-6
CDR3 protein: CASRFATTGANVLTF
CDR3 DNA: TGTGCCAGCAGGTTTGCGACAACTGGGGCCAACGTCCTGACTTTC

CDR3 length: 13
clone size: NA
V gene: TRBV28
D gene: TRBD1
J gene: TRBJ2-5
CDR3 protein: CASRQGGRETQYF
CDR3 DNA: TGTGCCAGCAGACAAGGGGGCCGGGAGACCCAGTACTTC

CDR3 length: 15
clone size: NA
V gene: TRBV5-6
D gene: NA
J gene: TRBJ2-7
CDR3 protein: CASSLAGGSSYEQYF
CDR3 DNA: TGTGCCAGCAGCTTGGCGGGCGGCAGCTCCTACGAGCAGTACTTC

CDR3 length: 14
clone size: once
V gene: TRBV7-2
D gene: NA
J gene: TRBJ2-4
CDR3 protein: CASSRSSTKNIQYF
CDR3 DNA: TGTGCCAGCAGTAGGTCTAGCACCAAAAACATTCAGTACTTC

CDR3 length: 15
clone size: NA
V gene: TRBV5-1
D gene: NA
J gene: TRBJ2-5
CDR3 protein: CASSLRQGGRETQYF
CDR3 DNA: TGCGCCAGCAGCTTGAGGCAGGGAGGAAGGGAGACCCAGTACTTC

CDR3 length: 16
clone size: NA
V gene: TRBV10-1
D gene: NA
J gene: TRBJ2-2
CDR3 protein: CASSELGEPNTGELFF
CDR3 DNA: TGCGCCAGCAGTGAGTTGGGTGAACCTAACACCGGGGAGCTGTTTTTT

CDR3 length: 15
clone size: NA
V gene: TRBV11-2
D gene: NA
J gene: TRBJ1-6
CDR3 protein: CASSSSTEYNSPLHF
CDR3 DNA: TGTGCCAGCAGCTCCTCGACAGAGTATAATTCACCCCTCCACTTT

CDR3 length: 16
clone size: few
V gene: TRBV5-1
D gene: NA
J gene: TRBJ2-7
CDR3 protein: CASSLLSGAKTYEQYF
CDR3 DNA: TGCGCCAGCAGCTTGTTGTCGGGGGCGAAAACCTACGAGCAGTACTTC

CDR3 length: 13
clone size: few
V gene: TRBV7-2
D gene: NA
J gene: TRBJ2-3
CDR3 protein: CASSSVSTDTQYF
CDR3 DNA: TGTGCCAGCAGCTCCGTGAGCACAGATACGCAGTATTTT

CDR3 length: 14
clone size: NA
V gene: TRBV5-1
D gene: NA
J gene: TRBJ1-1
CDR3 protein: CASSLGHLNTEAFF
CDR3 DNA: TGCGCCAGCAGCTTGGGACACCTAAACACTGAAGCTTTCTTT

CDR3 length: 20
clone size: NA
V gene: TRBV6-1
D gene: NA
J gene: TRBJ2-7
CDR3 protein: CASSEGIRQEAVGGRYEQYF
CDR3 DNA: TGTGCCAGCAGTGAAGGTATCCGACAGGAAGCCGTCGGGGGGCGCTACGAGCAGTACTTC

CDR3 length: 15
clone size: NA
V gene: TRBV4-1
D gene: NA
J gene: TRBJ1-4
CDR3 protein: CASSLLGSTNEKLFF
CDR3 DNA: TGCGCCAGCAGCCTATTGGGTTCAACTAATGAAAAACTGTTTTTT

CDR3 length: 11
clone size: NA
V gene: TRBV14
D gene: NA
J gene: TRBJ1-1
CDR3 protein: CASSQSSEAFF
CDR3 DNA: TGTGCCAGCAGCCAATCTTCCGAAGCTTTCTTT

CDR3 length: 17
clone size: NA
V gene: TRBV5-1
D gene: TRBD2
J gene: TRBJ2-3
CDR3 protein: CASSSPGLAGAQDTQYF
CDR3 DNA: TGCGCCAGCAGCTCCCCGGGACTAGCGGGGGCACAAGATACGCAGTATTTT

CDR3 length: 12
clone size: NA
V gene: TRBV7-9
D gene: NA
J gene: TRBJ2-3
CDR3 protein: CASSLLVDTQYF
CDR3 DNA: TGTGCCAGCAGCTTACTGGTGGATACGCAGTATTTT

CDR3 length: 14
clone size: few
V gene: TRBV29-1
D gene: NA
J gene: TRBJ1-4
CDR3 protein: CSALPEDGLEKLFF
CDR3 DNA: TGCAGCGCCCTGCCCGAGGACGGACTGGAAAAACTGTTTTTT

CDR3 length: 17
clone size: few
V gene: TRBV29-1
D gene: TRBD2
J gene: TRBJ2-2
CDR3 protein: CSVRGLAGGPGTGELFF
CDR3 DNA: TGCAGCGTTAGAGGACTAGCGGGAGGGCCGGGCACCGGGGAGCTGTTTTTT

CDR3 length: 22
clone size: few
V gene: TRBV10-1
D gene: TRBD2
J gene: TRBJ2-6
CDR3 protein: CASISGGQLAGGIGSGANVLTF
CDR3 DNA: TGCGCCAGCATCTCGGGAGGCCAACTAGCGGGAGGAATTGGAAGTGGGGCCAACGTCCTGACTTTC

CDR3 length: 13
clone size: NA
V gene: TRBV12-5
D gene: NA
J gene: TRBJ1-2
CDR3 protein: CASGLIRGYGYTF
CDR3 DNA: TGTGCTAGTGGTTTGATAAGGGGTTATGGCTACACCTTC

CDR3 length: 16
clone size: NA
V gene: TRBV5-4
D gene: TRBD1
J gene: TRBJ2-7
CDR3 protein: CASSPVPGQGAYEQYF
CDR3 DNA: TGTGCCAGCAGCCCGGTTCCAGGACAGGGGGCCTACGAGCAGTACTTC

CDR3 length: 16
clone size: NA
V gene: TRBV7-2
D gene: TRBD2
J gene: TRBJ2-7
CDR3 protein: CASSLDWTSATYEQYF
CDR3 DNA: TGTGCCAGCAGCTTAGATTGGACTAGCGCAACCTACGAGCAGTACTTC

CDR3 length: 17
clone size: NA
V gene: TRBV5-8
D gene: NA
J gene: TRBJ2-2
CDR3 protein: CASSFSLTYPNTGELFF
CDR3 DNA: TGTGCCAGCAGCTTTAGTCTTACTTACCCGAACACCGGGGAGCTGTTTTTT

CDR3 length: 12
clone size: few
V gene: TRBV2
D gene: NA
J gene: TRBJ1-2
CDR3 protein: CASSNRVYGYTF
CDR3 DNA: TGTGCCAGCAGTAACAGGGTCTATGGCTACACCTTC

CDR3 length: 13
clone size: medium-sized
V gene: TRBV6-5
D gene: NA
J gene: TRBJ1-2
CDR3 protein: CASSYSVTGGYTF
CDR3 DNA: TGTGCCAGCAGTTACTCGGTGACTGGTGGCTACACCTTC

CDR3 length: 17
clone size: NA
V gene: TRBV7-6
D gene: TRBD2
J gene: TRBJ2-1
CDR3 protein: CASSSGLAGGPDNEQFF
CDR3 DNA: TGTGCCAGCAGCTCGGGACTAGCGGGAGGGCCGGACAATGAGCAGTTCTTC

CDR3 length: 17
clone size: NA
V gene: TRBV5-1
D gene: TRBD2
J gene: TRBJ2-5
CDR3 protein: CASSLGRTSGLQETQYF
CDR3 DNA: TGCGCCAGCAGCTTGGGTAGGACTAGCGGATTACAAGAGACCCAGTACTTC

CDR3 length: 13
clone size: NA
V gene: TRBV19
D gene: NA
J gene: TRBJ2-1
CDR3 protein: CASSHGAGNEQFF
CDR3 DNA: TGTGCCAGTTCTCACGGGGCGGGCAATGAGCAGTTCTTC

CDR3 length: 15
clone size: NA
V gene: TRBV4-2
D gene: NA
J gene: TRBJ2-2
CDR3 protein: CASSPRGRNTGELFF
CDR3 DNA: TGTGCCAGCAGCCCTAGGGGTAGGAACACCGGGGAGCTGTTTTTT

CDR3 length: 14
clone size: once
V gene: TRBV5-8
D gene: NA
J gene: TRBJ2-7
CDR3 protein: CASSLNGASYEQYF
CDR3 DNA: TGTGCCAGCAGCTTGAATGGCGCTTCCTACGAGCAGTACTTC

CDR3 length: 13
clone size: few
V gene: TRBV19
D gene: NA
J gene: TRBJ1-5
CDR3 protein: CASSYSTNQPQHF
CDR3 DNA: TGTGCCAGTAGTTACAGCACCAATCAGCCCCAGCATTTT

CDR3 length: 14
clone size: once
V gene: TRBV10-3
D gene: NA
J gene: TRBJ1-3
CDR3 protein: CAISVGSNGNTIYF
CDR3 DNA: TGTGCCATCAGTGTGGGCTCAAACGGGAACACCATATATTTT

CDR3 length: 15
clone size: NA
V gene: TRBV19
D gene: TRBD2
J gene: TRBJ2-2
CDR3 protein: CASSKLAGASGELFF
CDR3 DNA: TGTGCCAGTAGTAAACTAGCGGGAGCTAGCGGGGAGCTGTTTTTT

CDR3 length: 15
clone size: NA
V gene: TRBV16
D gene: NA
J gene: TRBJ2-7
CDR3 protein: CASSQSSGILYEQYF
CDR3 DNA: TGTGCCAGCAGCCAATCGTCAGGGATACTCTACGAGCAGTACTTC

CDR3 length: 16
clone size: NA
V gene: TRBV7-3
D gene: TRBD2
J gene: TRBJ2-7
CDR3 protein: CASSPAGLAGGNEQYF
CDR3 DNA: TGTGCCAGCAGCCCGGCGGGACTAGCGGGAGGAAACGAGCAGTACTTC

CDR3 length: 15
clone size: few
V gene: TRBV10-1
D gene: NA
J gene: TRBJ2-7
CDR3 protein: CASKGEGEDYHEQYF
CDR3 DNA: TGCGCCAGCAAGGGTGAGGGGGAGGATTACCACGAGCAGTACTTC

CDR3 length: 15
clone size: NA
V gene: TRBV5-1
D gene: NA
J gene: TRBJ2-6
CDR3 protein: CASSLAGSGANVLTF
CDR3 DNA: TGCGCCAGCAGCTTGGCGGGCTCTGGGGCCAACGTCCTGACTTTC

CDR3 length: 14
clone size: NA
V gene: TRBV7-9
D gene: NA
J gene: TRBJ1-2
CDR3 protein: CASSLFPANYGYTF
CDR3 DNA: TGTGCCAGCAGCTTATTTCCGGCTAACTATGGCTACACCTTC

CDR3 length: 16
clone size: few
V gene: TRBV18
D gene: TRBD1
J gene: TRBJ2-7
CDR3 protein: CASGQVQGSLSYEQYF
CDR3 DNA: TGTGCCAGCGGACAGGTACAGGGGTCCCTCTCCTACGAGCAGTACTTC

CDR3 length: 16
clone size: NA
V gene: TRBV5-1
D gene: TRBD1
J gene: TRBJ2-6
CDR3 protein: CASSEDRGAGANVLTF
CDR3 DNA: TGCGCCAGCAGCGAAGACAGGGGGGCTGGGGCCAACGTCCTGACTTTC

CDR3 length: 15
clone size: NA
V gene: TRBV18
D gene: NA
J gene: TRBJ1-2
CDR3 protein: CASSPPVTGSYGYTF
CDR3 DNA: TGTGCCAGCTCACCACCGGTAACAGGGAGCTATGGCTACACCTTC

CDR3 length: 19
clone size: NA
V gene: TRBV11-2
D gene: TRBD2
J gene: TRBJ2-1
CDR3 protein: CASSLLAGEVPSIRNEQFF
CDR3 DNA: TGTGCCAGCAGCCTACTAGCGGGAGAGGTCCCAAGTATCCGCAATGAGCAGTTCTTC

CDR3 length: 15
clone size: medium-sized
V gene: TRBV10-1
D gene: TRBD2
J gene: TRBJ2-5
CDR3 protein: CASSEGLAGRETQYF
CDR3 DNA: TGCGCCAGCAGTGAGGGACTAGCGGGGCGAGAGACCCAGTACTTC

CDR3 length: 13
clone size: NA
V gene: TRBV2
D gene: NA
J gene: TRBJ1-1
CDR3 protein: CASSAGFNTEAFF
CDR3 DNA: TGTGCCAGCAGTGCGGGGTTCAACACTGAAGCTTTCTTT

CDR3 length: 10
clone size: NA
V gene: TRBV2
D gene: NA
J gene: TRBJ2-1
CDR3 protein: CASSVFEQFF
CDR3 DNA: TGTGCCAGCAGTGTATTTGAGCAGTTCTTC

CDR3 length: 13
clone size: few
V gene: TRBV6-5
D gene: NA
J gene: TRBJ1-1
CDR3 protein: CASRSSGVNEAFF
CDR3 DNA: TGTGCCAGCAGGTCTTCAGGGGTCAATGAAGCTTTCTTT

CDR3 length: 18
clone size: NA
V gene: TRBV5-1
D gene: TRBD2
J gene: TRBJ2-3
CDR3 protein: CASSLRLAGSGKADTQYF
CDR3 DNA: TGCGCCAGCAGCTTGCGGCTAGCGGGGTCAGGGAAGGCAGATACGCAGTATTTT